This TCR beta chain was obtained from a study of graft-versus-host responses after intestinal transplantation. The study, taken as a whole, reports: Some GvH clones were seen earlier in gut or blood, suggesting intestinal origin.

This table comes from immunoSEQ multiplex PCR, and its TCRdb copy is limited to in-frame clones, with some not included. The sample carries some 19,000 clones, 35% to 50% recorded once. Germline V lookup: CDR1 GTSNPN, CDR2 SVGIG (reference sequence). V lost 4 bases, J lost 4 bases, and 10 bases lay in between. The CDR3 covers 12 residues. Plating of 200,000 CFSE-labeled responder cells was done together with 200,000 irradiated, violet-dye-labeled stimulator cells. The specimen was alloreactive CD8+ T cells from a mixed lymphocyte reaction culture, collected before intestinal transplant. This sample's subset: CFSE-low proliferating T cells sorted from approximately 6-day pre-transplant mixed lymphocyte reaction (GvH or HvG direction). The receptor was derived from a human patient who received an intestinal transplant. The V call is TRBV30, the J call TRBJ1-2; D gene unclear. CDR3 sequence: CAWTRGLYGYTF. DNA for the CDR3: TGTGCCTGGACCCGGGGTCTCTATGGCTACACCTTC.